A single sample is the source of the 17 T cell receptor beta chains below, sequenced in a study of shared clonotypes between healthy human individuals. Repertoires were generated with immunoSEQ multiplex PCR, while TCRdb's copy carries only in-frame clones and drops some. The profile shows about 1 million clones, approximately 76% of them singletons. Sequenced input: memory CD4+ T cells sorted from blood. Subset denoted: CD45RA-negative fraction. These receptors were taken from a young man in good health.

The CDR3 region is CASSFGEGASYEQYF. The DNA of the CDR3 is TGTGCCAGCAGTTTCGGTGAAGGGGCATCCTACGAGCAGTACTTC. The chain couples TRBV6-5 to TRBJ2-7; D is perhaps TRBD1 (5 bases). From germline, CDR1 is MNHEY and CDR2 SVGAGI. The V end lost 4 bases, the J end lost 1 base, and 14 bases lay between the germline ends. The CDR3 has 15 amino acids.

This clone was seen a handful of times. The chain has TRBV11-2 and TRBJ2-5; TRBD2 agrees at 8 bases. This CDR3 is 16 amino acids long. V shed 1 base, J shed 2 bases, and the junction held 6 bases outside the gene matches. Germline V gene lookup returns CDR1 SGHAT and CDR2 FQNNGV. The CDR3 loop is CASSLGGSGVQETQYF. DNA for the CDR3: TGTGCCAGCAGCTTAGGTGGTAGCGGGGTACAAGAGACCCAGTACTTC.

The CDR3 DNA reads as TGTGCCAGCAGGAGGGCGGGTAACAGCAATCAGCCCCAGCATTTT. Protein product: CASRRAGNSNQPQHF. This chain links TRBV7-2 with TRBJ1-5; no clear D. The germline V gene encodes CDR1 SGHTA and CDR2 FQGNSA. V was clipped by 6 bases and J by 1 base, with 13 bases between them. The CDR3 covers 15 residues.

As DNA, the CDR3 is TGTGCCAGCAGGGGACAGGGCCTTGGCTACACCTTC. The encoded protein is CASRGQGLGYTF. The V call is TRBV6-5, the J call TRBJ1-2, with 9 positions matching TRBD1. Germline assignment: CDR1 MNHEY and CDR2 SVGAGI. The CDR3 has 12 residues. Trimming at V came to 6 bases and at J to 7 bases, leaving 3 bases not matched to a gene.

This sequence joins TRBV18 and TRBJ2-7; D assignment may be TRBD1 or TRBD2 (5 bases each). Germline loops: CDR1 KGHSH, CDR2 LQKENI. V was cut by 4 bases and J by 5 bases, with 15 bases left in between. The CDR3 consists of 14 residues. The CDR3 sequence: CASSLRDQTHEQYF. In DNA form, the CDR3 reads TGTGCCAGCTCACTCCGGGACCAAACTCACGAGCAGTACTTC.

This clone appeared a few times. The chain couples TRBV15 to TRBJ2-3; D uncertain. Germline values: CDR1 LNHNV, CDR2 YYDKDF (reference sequence). The V end lost 0 bases, the J end lost 2 bases, and 12 bases lay between the germline ends. CDR3 length: 16 amino acids. Here the CDR3 reads CATSREGGGFTDTQYF. The CDR3 bases are TGTGCCACCAGCAGAGAGGGTGGCGGATTCACAGATACGCAGTATTTT.

This clone was counted between two and nine times. The chain recombines TRBV5-1 with TRBJ2-3, with D unresolved. Germline V gene data show CDR1 as SGHRS and CDR2 as YFSETQ. V was shortened by 1 base and J by 5 bases, with 14 bases between the two germline ends. This CDR3 is built from 15 residues. The CDR3 here is CASSLQASSRDTQYF. CDR3 bases: TGCGCCAGCAGCTTGCAAGCTTCTAGTCGAGATACGCAGTATTTT.

V is TRBV19 and J is TRBJ2-7; D possibly uses TRBD1 or TRBD2 (7 bases each). V gave up 5 bases and J gave up 1 base, with 12 bases separating them. The CDR3 sequence is 14 residues long. CDR1 is LNHDA, CDR2 SQIVND, per germline (reference sequence). CDR3 sequence reads: CASSGRGGSYEQYF. The CDR3 DNA follows: TGTGCCAGTAGTGGCAGGGGGGGATCCTACGAGCAGTACTTC.

This chain uses TRBV7-9 with TRBJ2-5; 11 positions agree with TRBD1. The ends lost 2 bases at V and 3 bases at J; junction bases unmatched: 5. The germline V gene encodes CDR1 SEHNR and CDR2 FQNEAQ (reference sequence). The CDR3 is 16 amino acids. CDR3 protein: CASSLSGTGGKETQYF. CDR3 nucleotide sequence: TGTGCCAGCAGCTTATCTGGGACAGGGGGAAAAGAGACCCAGTACTTC.

The chain joins TRBV9 to TRBJ2-2; 10 bases map to TRBD2. Per the germline V gene, CDR1 is SGDLS and CDR2 is YYNGEE. The CDR3 loop spans 16 amino acids. V dropped 0 bases and J dropped 6; count of bases not matched to a gene: 5. CDR3 sequence: CASSVVASGSPGELFF. CDR3 nucleotide sequence: TGTGCCAGCAGCGTAGTGGCTAGCGGGAGCCCCGGGGAGCTGTTTTTT. Filled out from reference TRBV9 and TRBJ2-2, the complete variable domain reads DSGVTQTPKHLITATGQRVTLRCSPRSGDLSVYWYQQSLDQGLQFLIQYYNGEERAKGNILERFSAQQFPDLHSELNLSSLELGDSALYFCASSVVASGSPGELFFGEGSRLTVL.

V is TRBV5-5 and J is TRBJ1-5; tentative D call: TRBD1 (5 bases). V gave up 3 bases and J gave up 11 bases, with 15 bases separating them. Germline V gene data show CDR1 as SGHKS and CDR2 as YYEKEE (reference sequence). This CDR3 contains 13 residues. This CDR3 is CASSSEAQGSQHF. CDR3 nucleotides: TGTGCCAGCAGCTCCGAGGCCCAGGGATCCCAGCATTTT. Supplemented by reference TRBV5-5 and TRBJ1-5, the full variable domain reads DAGVTQSPTHLIKTRGQQVTLRCSPISGHKSVSWYQQVLGQGPQFIFQYYEKEERGRGNFPDRFSARQFPNYSSELNVNALLLGDSALYLCASSSEAQGSQHFGDGTRLSIL.

A remark on this clone: The same CDR3 can be traced to other DNA sequences in this sample. This chain uses TRBV30 with TRBJ1-5; TRBD1 might be the D (5 bases). Germline CDR1 GTSNPN, CDR2 SVGIG (reference sequence). V was clipped by 0 bases and J by 4 bases, with 7 bases between them. The CDR3 is made up of 13 amino acids. This chain's CDR3 is CAWSVEGNQPQHF. The CDR3 nucleotides are TGTGCCTGGAGTGTAGAGGGGAATCAGCCCCAGCATTTT.

Details on this clone: Other DNA sequences of this sample code for an identical CDR3. This chain's CDR3 is CASSPEGPSTEAFF. The CDR3 coding sequence is TGCGCCAGCAGTCCCGAGGGCCCTAGCACTGAAGCTTTCTTT. The J gene is TRBJ1-1, the V gene TRBV5-1; no clear D. The CDR3 sequence is 14 residues long. Germline values: CDR1 SGHRS, CDR2 YFSETQ. Trimming shortened V by 5 bases and J by 4 bases, and 15 bases separated the two germline ends. Combining the CDR3 with reference TRBV5-1 and TRBJ1-1 gives the whole variable domain KAGVTQTPRYLIKTRGQQVTLSCSPISGHRSVSWYQQTPGQGLQFLFEYFSETQRNKGNFPGRFSGRQFSNSRSEMNVSTLELGDSALYLCASSPEGPSTEAFFGQGTRLTVV.

The sample holds one count of this clone. The chain uses TRBV9 and TRBJ1-2, with 8 bases matching TRBD1. J gave up 8 bases and V 1 base, and 10 bases lay outside the gene matches. The CDR3 loop spans 15 amino acids. Germline loops: CDR1 SGDLS, CDR2 YYNGEE. The CDR3 DNA is TGTGCCAGCAGCGTAAGTAGCGGACAGGGCTACGGCTACACCTTC. This gives the protein CASSVSSGQGYGYTF.

The J gene is TRBJ2-1, the V gene TRBV9; D ambiguous. CDR3 length equals 17 residues. Between the trimmed V and J ends, which lost 4 bases and 0 bases, there was a span of 17 bases. Germline values: CDR1 SGDLS, CDR2 YYNGEE. The CDR3 is CASSFQPTLSSYNEQFF. As DNA, the CDR3 is TGTGCCAGCAGCTTTCAACCCACTTTGAGCTCCTACAATGAGCAGTTCTTC.

This CDR3 reads CASSETLTRDQPQHF. CDR3 DNA: TGTGCCAGCAGTGAAACGTTGACGCGCGATCAGCCCCAGCATTTT. The chain links TRBV6-1 to TRBJ1-5; no firm D call. The germline V and J ends were trimmed by 2 bases and 5 bases, with 13 bases remaining between them. CDR3 size: 15 residues. CDR1 is MNHNS, CDR2 SASEGT, per germline.

V is TRBV9 and J is TRBJ2-3; TRBD2 agrees at 9 bases. This CDR3 comprises 17 residues. Germline V gene data show CDR1 as SGDLS and CDR2 as YYNGEE. J lost 4 bases, V lost 4 bases, and 13 bases had no gene match. The CDR3 loop reads CASSPRGGGRAPDTQYF. CDR3 nucleotide sequence: TGTGCCAGCAGCCCTCGAGGGGGCGGGAGGGCCCCAGATACGCAGTATTTT.